This entry concerns a single T cell receptor beta chain. These data come from a study of shared clonotypes between healthy human individuals. Turning to the study itself: Those who served as donors were a couple of women and three men between the ages of 18 and 49.

Sorted-subset replicate PCRs used around 200 ng of genomic DNA. This amount corresponded to some 30,000 T cell genomes. Profiling relied on immunoSEQ multiplex PCR, and the TCRdb table lists in-frame clones only, not all of them. The sample has roughly 2,000,000 clones; approximately 94% are singletons. The CDR3 sequence is 16 residues long. Between the trimmed V and J ends, which lost 0 bases and 8 bases, there was a span of 17 bases. Germline V gene data show CDR1 as LNHNV and CDR2 as YYDKDF (reference sequence). Naive CD8 cells lacked CD45RO and underwent positive selection for CCR7, leaving out terminally differentiated effector memory CD45RA+ cells.

V gene TRBV15 combines with J gene TRBJ2-1, with a weak D call TRBD2 (6 bases). The sample was naive CD8+ T cells sorted from blood. The sequence derives from a man in his late teens or twenties in good health. The CDR3 DNA reads as TGTGCCACCAGCAGAGATGCGGGGTCGTATGTCGATGAGCAGTTCTTC. It translates to CATSRDAGSYVDEQFF. The complete variable domain, with remaining parts taken from reference TRBV15 and TRBJ2-1, reads DAMVIQNPRYQVTQFGKPVTLSCSQTLNHNVMYWYQQKSSQAPKLLFHYYDKDFNNEADTPDNFQSRRPNTSFCFLDIRSPGLGDTAMYLCATSRDAGSYVDEQFFGPGTRLTVL.